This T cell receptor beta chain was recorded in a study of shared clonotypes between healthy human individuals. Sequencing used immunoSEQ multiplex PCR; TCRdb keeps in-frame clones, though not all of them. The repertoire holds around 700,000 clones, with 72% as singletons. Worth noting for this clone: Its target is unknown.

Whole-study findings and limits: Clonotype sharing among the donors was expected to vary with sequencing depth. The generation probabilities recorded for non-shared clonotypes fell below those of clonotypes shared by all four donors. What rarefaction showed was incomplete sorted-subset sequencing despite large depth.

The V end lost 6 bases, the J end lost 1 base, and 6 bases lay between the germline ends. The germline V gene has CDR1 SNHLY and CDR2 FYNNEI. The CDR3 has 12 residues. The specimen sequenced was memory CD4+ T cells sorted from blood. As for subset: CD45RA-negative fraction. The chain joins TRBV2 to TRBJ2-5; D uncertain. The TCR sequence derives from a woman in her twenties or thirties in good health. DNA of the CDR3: TGTGCCAGCAGAAGGGTCCAAGAGACCCAGTACTTC. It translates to CASRRVQETQYF.